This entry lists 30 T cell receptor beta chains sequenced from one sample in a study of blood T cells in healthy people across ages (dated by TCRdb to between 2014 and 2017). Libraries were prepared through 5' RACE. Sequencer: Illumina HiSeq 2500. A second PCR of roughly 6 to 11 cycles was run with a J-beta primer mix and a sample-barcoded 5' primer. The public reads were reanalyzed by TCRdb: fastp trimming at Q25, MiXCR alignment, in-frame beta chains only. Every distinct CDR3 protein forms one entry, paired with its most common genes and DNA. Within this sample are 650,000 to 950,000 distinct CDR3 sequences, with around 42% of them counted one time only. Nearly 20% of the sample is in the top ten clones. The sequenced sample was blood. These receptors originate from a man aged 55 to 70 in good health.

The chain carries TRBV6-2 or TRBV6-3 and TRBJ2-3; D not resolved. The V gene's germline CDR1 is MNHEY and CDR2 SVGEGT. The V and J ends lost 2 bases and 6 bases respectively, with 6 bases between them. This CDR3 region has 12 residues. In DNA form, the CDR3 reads TGTGCCAGCAGTTACGTCTCCGATACGCAGTATTTT. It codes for CASSYVSDTQYF.

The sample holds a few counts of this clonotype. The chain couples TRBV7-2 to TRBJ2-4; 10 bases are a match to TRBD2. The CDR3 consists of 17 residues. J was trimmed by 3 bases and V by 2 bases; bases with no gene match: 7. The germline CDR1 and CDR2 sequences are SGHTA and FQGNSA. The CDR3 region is CASSLSGGGLGKNIQYF. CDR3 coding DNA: TGTGCCAGCAGCTTAAGCGGGGGGGGCCTCGGCAAAAACATTCAGTACTTC.

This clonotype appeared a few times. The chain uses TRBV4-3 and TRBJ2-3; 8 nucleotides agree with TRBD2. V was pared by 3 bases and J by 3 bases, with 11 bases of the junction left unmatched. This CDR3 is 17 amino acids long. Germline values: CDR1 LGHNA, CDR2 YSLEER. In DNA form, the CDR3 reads TGCGCCAGCAGCCAGGACGATCCGGGACTAGAGACAGATACGCAGTATTTT. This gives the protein CASSQDDPGLETDTQYF.

CDR3 residues: CASSPSYEQFF. CDR3 coding DNA: TGTGCCAGCAGTCCTAGCTATGAGCAGTTCTTC. J is TRBJ2-1 and V is TRBV6-2 or TRBV6-3; D might be TRBD2 (5 bases). Germline V gives CDR1 MNHEY, CDR2 SVGEGT. There are 11 residues in the CDR3. Trimming removed 5 bases from V and 8 bases from J, with 7 bases in between.

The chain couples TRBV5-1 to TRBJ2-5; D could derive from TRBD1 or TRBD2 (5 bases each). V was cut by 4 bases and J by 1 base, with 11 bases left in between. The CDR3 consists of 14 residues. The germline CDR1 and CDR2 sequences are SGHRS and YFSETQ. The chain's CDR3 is CASSRGPSQETQYF. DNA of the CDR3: TGCGCCAGCAGCAGGGGACCTAGCCAAGAGACCCAGTACTTC.

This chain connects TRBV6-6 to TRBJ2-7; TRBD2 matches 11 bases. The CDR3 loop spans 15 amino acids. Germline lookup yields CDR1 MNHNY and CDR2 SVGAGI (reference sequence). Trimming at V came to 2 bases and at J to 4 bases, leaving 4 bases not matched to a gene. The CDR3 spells CASSYPTSGGYEQYF. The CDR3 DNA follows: TGTGCCAGCAGTTACCCAACTAGCGGGGGATACGAGCAGTACTTC.

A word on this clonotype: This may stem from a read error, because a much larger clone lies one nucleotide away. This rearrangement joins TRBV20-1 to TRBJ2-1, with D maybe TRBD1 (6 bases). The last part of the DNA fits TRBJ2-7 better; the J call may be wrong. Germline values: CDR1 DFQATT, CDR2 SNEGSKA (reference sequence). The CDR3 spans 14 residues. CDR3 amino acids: CSAADRSSYNEQYF. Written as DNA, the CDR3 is TGCAGTGCTGCAGACAGGAGCTCCTACAATGAGCAGTACTTC.

This CDR3 is CASSVSPQDNEQFF. The DNA of the CDR3 is TGCGCCAGCAGCGTGAGTCCCCAAGACAATGAGCAGTTCTTC. The chain couples TRBV5-1 to TRBJ2-1; D remains ambiguous. V lost 4 bases and J 5 bases, leaving 13 bases between the germline ends. CDR3 size: 14 residues. Germline-derived CDR1 and CDR2 are SGHRS and YFSETQ.

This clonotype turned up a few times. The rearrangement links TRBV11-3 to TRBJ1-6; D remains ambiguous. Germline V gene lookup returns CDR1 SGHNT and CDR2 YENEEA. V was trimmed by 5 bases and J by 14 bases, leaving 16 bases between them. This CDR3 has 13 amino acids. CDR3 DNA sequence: TGTGCCAGCAGCCCTCCAACGGCCCCTACCCTCCACTTT. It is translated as CASSPPTAPTLHF.

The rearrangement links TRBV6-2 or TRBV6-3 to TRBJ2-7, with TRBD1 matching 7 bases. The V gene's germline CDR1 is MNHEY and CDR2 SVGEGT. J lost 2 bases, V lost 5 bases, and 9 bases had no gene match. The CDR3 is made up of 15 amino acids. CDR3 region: CASSPTGTATYEQYF. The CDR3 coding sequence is TGTGCCAGCAGTCCGACCGGGACAGCTACCTACGAGCAGTACTTC.

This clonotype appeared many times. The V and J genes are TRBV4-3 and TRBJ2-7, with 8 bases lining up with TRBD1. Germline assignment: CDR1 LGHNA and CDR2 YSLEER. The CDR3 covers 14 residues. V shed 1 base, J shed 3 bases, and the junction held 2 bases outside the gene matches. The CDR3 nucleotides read TGCGCCAGCAGCCAAGGACAGGGGAACTACGAGCAGTACTTC. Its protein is CASSQGQGNYEQYF.

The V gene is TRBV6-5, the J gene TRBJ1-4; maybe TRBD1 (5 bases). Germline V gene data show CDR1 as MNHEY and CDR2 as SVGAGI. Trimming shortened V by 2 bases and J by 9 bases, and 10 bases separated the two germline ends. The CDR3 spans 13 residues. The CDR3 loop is CASSYAQGQKLFF. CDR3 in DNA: TGTGCCAGCAGTTACGCCCAGGGACAAAAACTGTTTTTT.

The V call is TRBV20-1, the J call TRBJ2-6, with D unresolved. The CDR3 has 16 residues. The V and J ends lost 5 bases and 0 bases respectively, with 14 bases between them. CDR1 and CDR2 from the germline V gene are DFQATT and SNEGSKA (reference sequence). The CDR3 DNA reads TGCAGTGCTCAAAGCACAGAGGTCTCTGGGGCCAACGTCCTGACTTTC. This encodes CSAQSTEVSGANVLTF.

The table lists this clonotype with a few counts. In DNA form, the CDR3 reads TGTGCCAGCAGCTTCTCGTTCGTAACCTCCTACGAGCAGTACTTC. Encoded protein: CASSFSFVTSYEQYF. The rearrangement uses TRBV7-2 and TRBJ2-7, with unresolved D. Trimming shortened V by 3 bases and J by 0 bases, and 12 bases separated the two germline ends. CDR1 is SGHTA and CDR2 is FQGNSA in the germline V gene. The CDR3 loop spans 15 amino acids.

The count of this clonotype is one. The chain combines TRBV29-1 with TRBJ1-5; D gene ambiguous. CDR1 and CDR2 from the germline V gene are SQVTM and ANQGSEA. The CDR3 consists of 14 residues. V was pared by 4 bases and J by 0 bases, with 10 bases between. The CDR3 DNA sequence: TGCAGCGTTGGGTCGGGGAATAGCAATCAGCCCCAGCATTTT. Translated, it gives CSVGSGNSNQPQHF.

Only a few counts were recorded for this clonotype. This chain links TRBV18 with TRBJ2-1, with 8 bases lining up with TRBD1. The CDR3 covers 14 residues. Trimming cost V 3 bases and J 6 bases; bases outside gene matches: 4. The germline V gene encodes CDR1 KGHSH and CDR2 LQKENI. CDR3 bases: TGTGCCAGCTCACCGCAGACAGGGGCCAATGAGCAGTTCTTC. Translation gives CASSPQTGANEQFF.

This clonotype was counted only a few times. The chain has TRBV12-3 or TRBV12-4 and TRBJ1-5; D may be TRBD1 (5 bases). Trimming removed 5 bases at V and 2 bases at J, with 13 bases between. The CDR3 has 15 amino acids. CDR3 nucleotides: TGTGCCAGCAGTAACCGGGACGGCGGCAATCAGCCCCAGCATTTT. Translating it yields CASSNRDGGNQPQHF.

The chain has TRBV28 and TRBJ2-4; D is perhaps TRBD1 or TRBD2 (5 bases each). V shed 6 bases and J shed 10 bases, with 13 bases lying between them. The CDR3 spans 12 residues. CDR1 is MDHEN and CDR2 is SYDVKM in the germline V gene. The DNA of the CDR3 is TGTGCCAGCAGCCTCAGGGACGAAATTCAGTACTTC. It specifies CASSLRDEIQYF.

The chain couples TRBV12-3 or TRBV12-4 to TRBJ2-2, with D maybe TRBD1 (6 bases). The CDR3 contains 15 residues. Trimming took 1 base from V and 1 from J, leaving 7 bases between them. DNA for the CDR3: TGTGCCAGCAGTTTAGGACAGGAGAACACCGGGGAGCTGTTTTTT. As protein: CASSLGQENTGELFF.

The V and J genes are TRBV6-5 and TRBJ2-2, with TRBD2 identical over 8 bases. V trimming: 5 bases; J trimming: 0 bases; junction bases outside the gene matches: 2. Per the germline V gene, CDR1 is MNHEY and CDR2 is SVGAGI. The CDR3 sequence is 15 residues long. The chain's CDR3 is CASSERGTNTGELFF. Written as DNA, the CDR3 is TGTGCCAGCAGTGAGCGGGGGACGAACACCGGGGAGCTGTTTTTT.

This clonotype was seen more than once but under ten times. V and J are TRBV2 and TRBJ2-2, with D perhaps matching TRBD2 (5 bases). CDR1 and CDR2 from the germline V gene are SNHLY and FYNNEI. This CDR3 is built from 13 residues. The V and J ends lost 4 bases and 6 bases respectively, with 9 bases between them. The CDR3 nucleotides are TGTGCCAGCAGTGCTTCGGGGTCCGGGGAGCTGTTTTTT. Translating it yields CASSASGSGELFF.

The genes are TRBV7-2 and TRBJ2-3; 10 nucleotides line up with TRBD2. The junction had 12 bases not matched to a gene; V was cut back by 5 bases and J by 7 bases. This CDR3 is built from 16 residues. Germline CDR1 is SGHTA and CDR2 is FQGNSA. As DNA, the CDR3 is TGTGCCAGCAGCCTAACGCGGACTAGCGGCGTACATACGCAGTATTTT. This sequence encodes CASSLTRTSGVHTQYF.

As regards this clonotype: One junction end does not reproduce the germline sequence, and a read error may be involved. CDR3 sequence: CASSFGGREIQYF. The CDR3 coding sequence is TGTGCCAGCAGTTTCGGGGGCAGAGAGATCCAGTACTTC. The V and J genes are TRBV12-3 or TRBV12-4 and TRBJ2-5; TRBD1 or TRBD2 may be the D gene (6 bases each). The CDR3 runs to 13 residues.

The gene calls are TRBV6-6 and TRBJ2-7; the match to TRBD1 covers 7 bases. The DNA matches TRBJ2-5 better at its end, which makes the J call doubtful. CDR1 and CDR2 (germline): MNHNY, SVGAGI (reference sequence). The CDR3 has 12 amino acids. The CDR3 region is CATRGSGETQYF. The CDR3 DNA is TGTGCCACCAGGGGGTCCGGGGAGACCCAGTACTTC.

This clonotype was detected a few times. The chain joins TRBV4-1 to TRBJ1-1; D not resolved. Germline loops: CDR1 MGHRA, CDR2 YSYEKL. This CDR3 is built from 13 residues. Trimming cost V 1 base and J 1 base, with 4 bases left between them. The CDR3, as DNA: TGCGCCAGCAGCCAAGTCACGAACACTGAAGCTTTCTTT. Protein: CASSQVTNTEAFF.

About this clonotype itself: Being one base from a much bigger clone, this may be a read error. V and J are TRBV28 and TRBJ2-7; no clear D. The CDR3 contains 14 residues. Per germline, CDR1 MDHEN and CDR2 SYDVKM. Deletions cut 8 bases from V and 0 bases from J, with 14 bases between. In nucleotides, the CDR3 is TGTGCCAGCCGCGAACAGACTGACTCCTACGAGCAGTACTTC. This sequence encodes CASREQTDSYEQYF.

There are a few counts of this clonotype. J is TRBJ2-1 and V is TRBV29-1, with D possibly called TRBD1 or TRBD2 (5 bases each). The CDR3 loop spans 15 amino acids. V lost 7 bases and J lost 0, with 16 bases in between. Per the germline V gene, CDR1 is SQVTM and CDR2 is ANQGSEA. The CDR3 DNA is TGCAGCGAGGAACCGTGGGACGCCTCCTACAATGAGCAGTTCTTC. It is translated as CSEEPWDASYNEQFF.

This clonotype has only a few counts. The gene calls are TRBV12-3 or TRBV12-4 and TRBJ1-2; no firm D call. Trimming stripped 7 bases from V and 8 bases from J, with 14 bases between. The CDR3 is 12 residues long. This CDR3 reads CASTRTTQGYTF. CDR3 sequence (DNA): TGTGCCAGCACCAGGACCACCCAAGGCTACACCTTC.

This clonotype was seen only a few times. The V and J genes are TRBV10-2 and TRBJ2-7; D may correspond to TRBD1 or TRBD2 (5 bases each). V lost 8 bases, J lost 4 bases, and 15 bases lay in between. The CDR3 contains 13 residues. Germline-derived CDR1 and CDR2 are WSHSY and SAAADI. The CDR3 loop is CASGRGPTYEQYF. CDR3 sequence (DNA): TGCGCCAGCGGCCGGGGCCCCACATACGAGCAGTACTTC.

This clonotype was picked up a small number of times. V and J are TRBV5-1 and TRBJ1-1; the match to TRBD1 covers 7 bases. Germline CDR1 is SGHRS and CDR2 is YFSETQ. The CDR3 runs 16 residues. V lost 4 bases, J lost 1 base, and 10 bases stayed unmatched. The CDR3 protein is CASSIDRASANTEAFF. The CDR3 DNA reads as TGCGCCAGCAGCATTGACAGGGCCTCGGCGAACACTGAAGCTTTCTTT.